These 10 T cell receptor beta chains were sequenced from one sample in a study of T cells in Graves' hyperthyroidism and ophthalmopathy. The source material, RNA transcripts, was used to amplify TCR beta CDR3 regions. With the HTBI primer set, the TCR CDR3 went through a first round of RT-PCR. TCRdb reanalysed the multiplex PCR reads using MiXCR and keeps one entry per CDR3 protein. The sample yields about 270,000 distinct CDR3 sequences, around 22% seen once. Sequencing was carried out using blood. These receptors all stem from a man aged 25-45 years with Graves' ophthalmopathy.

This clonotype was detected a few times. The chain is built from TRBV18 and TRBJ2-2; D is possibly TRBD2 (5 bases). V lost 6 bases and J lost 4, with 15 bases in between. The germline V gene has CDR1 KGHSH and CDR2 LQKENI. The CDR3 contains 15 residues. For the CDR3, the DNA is TGTGCCAGCTCCCCGTCGGGGATTAGCACCGGGGAGCTGTTTTTT. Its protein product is CASSPSGISTGELFF.

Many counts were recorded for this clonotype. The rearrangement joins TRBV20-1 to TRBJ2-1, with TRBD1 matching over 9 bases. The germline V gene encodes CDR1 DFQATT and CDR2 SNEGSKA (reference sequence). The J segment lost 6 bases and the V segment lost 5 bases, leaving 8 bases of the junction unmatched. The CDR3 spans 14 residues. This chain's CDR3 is CSAVGQGFSNEQFF. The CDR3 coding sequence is TGCAGTGCTGTCGGACAGGGGTTTTCCAATGAGCAGTTCTTC.

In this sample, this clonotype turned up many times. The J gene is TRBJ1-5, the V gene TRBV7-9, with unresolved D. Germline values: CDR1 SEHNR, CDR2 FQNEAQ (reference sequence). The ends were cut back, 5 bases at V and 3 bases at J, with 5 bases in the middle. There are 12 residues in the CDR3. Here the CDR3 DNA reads TGTGCCAGCAGCGGTAACAATCAGCCCCAGCATTTT. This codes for CASSGNNQPQHF.

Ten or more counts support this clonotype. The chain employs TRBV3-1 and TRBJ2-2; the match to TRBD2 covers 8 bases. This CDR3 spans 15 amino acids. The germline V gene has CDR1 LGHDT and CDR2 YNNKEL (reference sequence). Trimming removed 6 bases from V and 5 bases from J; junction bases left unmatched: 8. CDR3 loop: CASSPSGRSTGELFF. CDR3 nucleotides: TGTGCCAGCAGTCCAAGCGGGAGAAGTACCGGGGAGCTGTTTTTT.

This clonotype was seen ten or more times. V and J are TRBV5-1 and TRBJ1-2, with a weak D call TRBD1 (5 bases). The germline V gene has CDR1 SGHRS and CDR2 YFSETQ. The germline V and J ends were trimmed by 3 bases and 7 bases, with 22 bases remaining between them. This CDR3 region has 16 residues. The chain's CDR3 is CASSSGTAVTRFGYTF. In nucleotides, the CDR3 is TGCGCCAGCAGCTCCGGGACTGCGGTGACAAGGTTTGGCTACACCTTC.

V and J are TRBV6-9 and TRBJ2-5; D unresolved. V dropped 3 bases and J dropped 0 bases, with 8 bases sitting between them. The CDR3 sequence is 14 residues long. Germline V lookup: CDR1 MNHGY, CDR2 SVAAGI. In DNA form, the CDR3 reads TGTGCCAGCAGTTACGGGTCGGACCAAGAGACCCAGTACTTC. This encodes CASSYGSDQETQYF.

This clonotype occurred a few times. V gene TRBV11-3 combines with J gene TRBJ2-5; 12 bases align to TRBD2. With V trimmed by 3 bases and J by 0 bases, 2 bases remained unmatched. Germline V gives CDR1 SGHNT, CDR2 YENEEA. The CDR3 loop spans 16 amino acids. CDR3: CASSFWTSGDQETQYF. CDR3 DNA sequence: TGTGCCAGCAGCTTTTGGACTAGCGGGGACCAAGAGACCCAGTACTTC.

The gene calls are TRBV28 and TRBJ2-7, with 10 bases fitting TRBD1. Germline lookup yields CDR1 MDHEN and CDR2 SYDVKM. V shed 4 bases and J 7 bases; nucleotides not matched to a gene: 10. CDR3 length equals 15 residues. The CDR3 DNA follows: TGTGCCAGCAGTTCACCGGGACAGGGGCCTCGGGAGCAGTACTTC. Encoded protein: CASSSPGQGPREQYF.

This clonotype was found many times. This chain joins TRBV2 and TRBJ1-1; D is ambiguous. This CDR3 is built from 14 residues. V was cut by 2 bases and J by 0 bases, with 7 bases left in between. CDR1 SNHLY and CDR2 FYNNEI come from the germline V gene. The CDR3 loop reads CASSELGMNTEAFF. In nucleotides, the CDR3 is TGTGCCAGCAGTGAATTGGGTATGAACACTGAAGCTTTCTTT.

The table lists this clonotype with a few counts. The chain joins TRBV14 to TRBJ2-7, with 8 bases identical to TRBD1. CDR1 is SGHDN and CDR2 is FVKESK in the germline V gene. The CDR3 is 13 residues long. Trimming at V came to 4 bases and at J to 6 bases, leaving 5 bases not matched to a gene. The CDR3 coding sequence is TGTGCCAGCAGCCGACAGGGGTACGGCGAGCAGTACTTC. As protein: CASSRQGYGEQYF.